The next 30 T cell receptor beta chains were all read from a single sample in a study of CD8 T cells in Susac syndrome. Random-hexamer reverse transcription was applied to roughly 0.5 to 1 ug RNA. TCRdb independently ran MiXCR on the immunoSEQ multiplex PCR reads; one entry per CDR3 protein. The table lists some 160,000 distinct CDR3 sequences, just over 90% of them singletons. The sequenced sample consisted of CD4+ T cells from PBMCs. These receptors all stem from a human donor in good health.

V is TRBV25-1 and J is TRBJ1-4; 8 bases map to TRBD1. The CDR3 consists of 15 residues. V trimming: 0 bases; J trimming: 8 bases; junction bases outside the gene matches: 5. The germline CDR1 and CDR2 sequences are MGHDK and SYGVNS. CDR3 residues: CASSEYRTGWEKLFF. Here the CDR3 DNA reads TGTGCCAGCAGTGAATATCGGACAGGGTGGGAAAAACTGTTTTTT.

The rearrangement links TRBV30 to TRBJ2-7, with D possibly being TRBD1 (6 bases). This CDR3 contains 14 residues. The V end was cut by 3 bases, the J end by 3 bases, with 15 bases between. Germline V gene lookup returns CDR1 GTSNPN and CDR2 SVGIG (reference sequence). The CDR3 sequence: CAWRMLGQNYEQYF. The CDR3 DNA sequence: TGTGCCTGGAGAATGTTAGGACAGAACTACGAGCAGTACTTC. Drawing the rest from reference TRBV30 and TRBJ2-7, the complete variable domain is SQTIHQWPATLVQPVGSPLSLECTVEGTSNPNLYWYRQAAGRGLQLLFYSVGIGQISSEVPQNLSASRPQDRQFILSSKKLLLSDSGFYLCAWRMLGQNYEQYFGPGTRLTVT.

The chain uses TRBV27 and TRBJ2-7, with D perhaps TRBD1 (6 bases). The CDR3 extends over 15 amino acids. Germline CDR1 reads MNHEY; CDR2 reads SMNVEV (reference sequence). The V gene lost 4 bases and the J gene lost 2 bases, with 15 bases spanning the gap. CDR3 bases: TGTGCCAGCAGTTCGGGACAAAGCTTAACCTACGAGCAGTACTTC. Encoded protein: CASSSGQSLTYEQYF.

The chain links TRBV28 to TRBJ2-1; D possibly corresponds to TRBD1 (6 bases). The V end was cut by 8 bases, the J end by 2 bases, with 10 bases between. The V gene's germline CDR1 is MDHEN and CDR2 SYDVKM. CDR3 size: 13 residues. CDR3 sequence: CASGGVPYNEQFF. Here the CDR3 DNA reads TGTGCCAGCGGGGGCGTTCCCTACAATGAGCAGTTCTTC.

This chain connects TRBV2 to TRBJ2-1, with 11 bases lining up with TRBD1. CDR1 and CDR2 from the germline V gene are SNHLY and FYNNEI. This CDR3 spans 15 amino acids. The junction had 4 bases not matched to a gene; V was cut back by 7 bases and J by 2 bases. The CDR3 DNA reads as TGTGCCAGCACCGGGACAGGGGGACCCTACAATGAGCAGTTCTTC. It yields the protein CASTGTGGPYNEQFF.

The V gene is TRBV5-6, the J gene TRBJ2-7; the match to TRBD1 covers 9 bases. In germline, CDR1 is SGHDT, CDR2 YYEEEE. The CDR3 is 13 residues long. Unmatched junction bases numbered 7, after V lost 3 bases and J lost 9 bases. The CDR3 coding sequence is TGTGCCAGCAGCTGGGAACAGGGGGCGCGGCAGTACTTC. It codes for CASSWEQGARQYF.

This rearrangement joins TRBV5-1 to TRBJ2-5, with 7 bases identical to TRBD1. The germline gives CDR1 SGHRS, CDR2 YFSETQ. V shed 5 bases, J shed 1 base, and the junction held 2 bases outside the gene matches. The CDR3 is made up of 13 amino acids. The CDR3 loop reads CASRGTAQETQYF. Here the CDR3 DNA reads TGCGCCAGCAGAGGGACAGCCCAAGAGACCCAGTACTTC.

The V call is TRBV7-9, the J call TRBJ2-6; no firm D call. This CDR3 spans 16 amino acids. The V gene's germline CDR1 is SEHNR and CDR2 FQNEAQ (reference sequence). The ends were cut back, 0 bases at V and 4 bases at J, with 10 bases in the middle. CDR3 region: CASSLAWASGANVLTF. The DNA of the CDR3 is TGTGCCAGCAGCTTAGCTTGGGCCTCCGGGGCCAACGTCCTGACTTTC.

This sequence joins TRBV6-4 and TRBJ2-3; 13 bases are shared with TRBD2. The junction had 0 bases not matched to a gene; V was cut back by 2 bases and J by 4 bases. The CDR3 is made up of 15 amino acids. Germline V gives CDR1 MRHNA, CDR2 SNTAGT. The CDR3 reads CASSDTSGGADTQYF. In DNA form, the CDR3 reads TGTGCCAGCAGTGACACTAGCGGGGGGGCAGATACGCAGTATTTT.

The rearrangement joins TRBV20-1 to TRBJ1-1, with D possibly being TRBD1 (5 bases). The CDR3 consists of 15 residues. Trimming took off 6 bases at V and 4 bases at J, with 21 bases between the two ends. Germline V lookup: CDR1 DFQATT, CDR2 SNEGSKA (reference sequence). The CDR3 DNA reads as TGCAGTGCCCTGGGGCACAGCGGAGGTGGCACTGAAGCTTTCTTT. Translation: CSALGHSGGGTEAFF.

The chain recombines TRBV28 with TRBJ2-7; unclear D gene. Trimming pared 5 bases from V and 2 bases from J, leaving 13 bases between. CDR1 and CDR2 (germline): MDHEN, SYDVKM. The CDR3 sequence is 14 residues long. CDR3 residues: CASSPGSGPYEQYF. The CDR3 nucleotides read TGTGCCAGCAGTCCCGGCTCCGGGCCCTACGAGCAGTACTTC.

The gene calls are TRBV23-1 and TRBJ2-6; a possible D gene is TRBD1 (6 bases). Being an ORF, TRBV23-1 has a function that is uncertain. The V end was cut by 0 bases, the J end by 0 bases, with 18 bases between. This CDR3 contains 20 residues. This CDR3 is CASSQSWDKQVVSGANVLTF. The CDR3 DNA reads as TGCGCCAGCAGTCAATCGTGGGACAAGCAGGTTGTCTCTGGGGCCAACGTCCTGACTTTC.

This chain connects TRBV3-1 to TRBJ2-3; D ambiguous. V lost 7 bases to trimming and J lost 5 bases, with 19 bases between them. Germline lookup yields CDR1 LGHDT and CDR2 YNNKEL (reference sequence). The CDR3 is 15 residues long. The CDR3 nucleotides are TGTGCCAGCAAGTCAGGTCTCCAAGGCGGAGATACGCAGTATTTT. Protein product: CASKSGLQGGDTQYF.

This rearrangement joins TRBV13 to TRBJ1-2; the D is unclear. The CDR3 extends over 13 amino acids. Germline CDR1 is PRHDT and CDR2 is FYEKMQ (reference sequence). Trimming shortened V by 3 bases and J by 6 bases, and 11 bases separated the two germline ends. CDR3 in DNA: TGTGCCAGCAGCTTGGTACAAACGGATGGCTACACCTTC. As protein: CASSLVQTDGYTF.

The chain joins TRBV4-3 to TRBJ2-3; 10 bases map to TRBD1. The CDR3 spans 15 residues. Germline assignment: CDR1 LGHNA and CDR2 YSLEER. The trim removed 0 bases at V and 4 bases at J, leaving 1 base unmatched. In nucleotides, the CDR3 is TGCGCCAGCAGCCAAGAGACAGGGGGCCCAGATACGCAGTATTTT. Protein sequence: CASSQETGGPDTQYF.

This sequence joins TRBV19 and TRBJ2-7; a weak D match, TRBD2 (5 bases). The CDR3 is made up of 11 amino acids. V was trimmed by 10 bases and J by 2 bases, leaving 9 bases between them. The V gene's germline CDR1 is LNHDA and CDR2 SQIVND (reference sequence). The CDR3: CATGGAYEQYF. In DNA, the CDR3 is TGTGCCACCGGAGGCGCCTACGAGCAGTACTTC.

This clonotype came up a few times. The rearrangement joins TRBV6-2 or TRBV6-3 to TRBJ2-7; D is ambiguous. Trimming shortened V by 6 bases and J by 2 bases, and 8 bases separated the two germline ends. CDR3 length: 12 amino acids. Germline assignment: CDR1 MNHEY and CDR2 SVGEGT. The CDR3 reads CASSPTPYEQYF. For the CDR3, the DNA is TGTGCCAGCAGCCCCACACCCTACGAGCAGTACTTC.

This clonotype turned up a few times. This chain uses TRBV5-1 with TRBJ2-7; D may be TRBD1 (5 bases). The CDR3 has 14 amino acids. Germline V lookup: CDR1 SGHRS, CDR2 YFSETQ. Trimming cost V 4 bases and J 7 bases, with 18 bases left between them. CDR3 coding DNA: TGCGCCAGCAGCCTAGGACAAGGGCCATGGGAGCAGTACTTC. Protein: CASSLGQGPWEQYF.

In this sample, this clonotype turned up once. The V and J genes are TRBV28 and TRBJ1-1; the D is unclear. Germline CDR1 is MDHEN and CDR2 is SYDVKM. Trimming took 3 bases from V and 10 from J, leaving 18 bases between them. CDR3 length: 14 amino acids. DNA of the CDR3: TGTGCCAGCAGTTTCCCGACGGGAGAGGGTAGAGCTTTCTTT. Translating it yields CASSFPTGEGRAFF.

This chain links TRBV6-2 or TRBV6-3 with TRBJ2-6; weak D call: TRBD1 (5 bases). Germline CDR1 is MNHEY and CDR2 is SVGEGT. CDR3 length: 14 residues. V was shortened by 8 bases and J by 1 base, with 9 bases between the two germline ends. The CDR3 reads CASAWTSGANVLTF. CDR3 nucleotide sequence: TGTGCCAGCGCGTGGACATCTGGGGCCAACGTCCTGACTTTC.

The CDR3 protein is CASGGVSGTDTQYF. In DNA form, the CDR3 reads TGTGCCAGCGGCGGGGTGTCGGGCACAGATACGCAGTATTTT. The rearrangement links TRBV6-1 to TRBJ2-3; perhaps TRBD2 as D (6 bases). Germline loops: CDR1 MNHNS, CDR2 SASEGT. The CDR3 runs to 14 residues. The V and J ends lost 8 bases and 1 base respectively, with 13 bases between them.

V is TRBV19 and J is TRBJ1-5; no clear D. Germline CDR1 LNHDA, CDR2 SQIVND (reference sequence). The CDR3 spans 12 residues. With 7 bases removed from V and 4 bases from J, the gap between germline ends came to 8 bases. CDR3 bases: TGTGCCAGTACCATGGGAAATCAGCCCCAGCATTTT. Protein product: CASTMGNQPQHF.

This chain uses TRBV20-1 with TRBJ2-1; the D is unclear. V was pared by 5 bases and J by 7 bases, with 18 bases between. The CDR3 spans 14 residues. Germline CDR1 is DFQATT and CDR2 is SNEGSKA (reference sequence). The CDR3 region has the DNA TGCAGTGCTTTCCCGGGCCTAGGCTCGAATGAGCAGTTCTTC. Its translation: CSAFPGLGSNEQFF.

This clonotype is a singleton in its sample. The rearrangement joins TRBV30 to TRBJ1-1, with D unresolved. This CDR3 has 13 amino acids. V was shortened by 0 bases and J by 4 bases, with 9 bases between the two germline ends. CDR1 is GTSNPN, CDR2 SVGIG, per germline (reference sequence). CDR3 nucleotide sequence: TGTGCCTGGAGTGTAGGAGAACTCACTGAAGCTTTCTTT. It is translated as CAWSVGELTEAFF. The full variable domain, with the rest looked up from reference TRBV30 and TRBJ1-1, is SQTIHQWPATLVQPVGSPLSLECTVEGTSNPNLYWYRQAAGRGLQLLFYSVGIGQISSEVPQNLSASRPQDRQFILSSKKLLLSDSGFYLCAWSVGELTEAFFGQGTRLTVV.

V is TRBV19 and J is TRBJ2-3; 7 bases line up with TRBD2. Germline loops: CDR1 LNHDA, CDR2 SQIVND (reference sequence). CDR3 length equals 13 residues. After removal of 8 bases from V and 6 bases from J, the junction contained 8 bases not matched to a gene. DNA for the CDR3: TGTGCCAGTGGTTCTAGCGGTCCGGATACGCAGTATTTT. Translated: CASGSSGPDTQYF.

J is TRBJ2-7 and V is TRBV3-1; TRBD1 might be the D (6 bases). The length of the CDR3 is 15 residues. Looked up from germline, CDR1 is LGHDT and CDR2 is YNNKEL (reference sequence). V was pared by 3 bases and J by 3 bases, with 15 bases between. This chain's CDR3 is CASSQPGKGVYEQYF. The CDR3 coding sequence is TGTGCCAGCAGCCAGCCGGGAAAGGGGGTCTACGAGCAGTACTTC.

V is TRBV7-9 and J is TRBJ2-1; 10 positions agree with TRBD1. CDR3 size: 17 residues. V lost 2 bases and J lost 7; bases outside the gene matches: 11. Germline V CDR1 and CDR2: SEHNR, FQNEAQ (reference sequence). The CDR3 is CASSLIDRGRVSNEQFF. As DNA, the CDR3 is TGTGCCAGCAGCTTAATAGACAGGGGGCGCGTAAGTAATGAGCAGTTCTTC.

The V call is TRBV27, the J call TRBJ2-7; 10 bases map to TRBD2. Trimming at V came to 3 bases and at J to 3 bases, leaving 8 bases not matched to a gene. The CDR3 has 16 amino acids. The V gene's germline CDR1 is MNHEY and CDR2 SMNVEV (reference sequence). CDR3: CASSFLTSGAYYEQYF. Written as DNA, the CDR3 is TGTGCCAGCAGTTTCCTCACTAGCGGGGCATACTACGAGCAGTACTTC.

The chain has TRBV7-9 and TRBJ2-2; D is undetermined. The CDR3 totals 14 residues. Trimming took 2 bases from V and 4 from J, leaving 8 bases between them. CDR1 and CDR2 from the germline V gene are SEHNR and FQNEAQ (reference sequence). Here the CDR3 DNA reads TGTGCCAGCAGCTTAAGTCCAGTCACCGGGGAGCTGTTTTTT. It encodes CASSLSPVTGELFF. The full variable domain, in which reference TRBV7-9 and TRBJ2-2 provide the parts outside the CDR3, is DTGVSQNPRHKITKRGQNVTFRCDPISEHNRLYWYRQTLGQGPEFLTYFQNEAQLEKSRLLSDRFSAERPKGSFSTLEIQRTEQGDSAMYLCASSLSPVTGELFFGEGSRLTVL.

CDR3 nucleotides: TGTGCCAGCAGAACCGGGACAGGGGGCGGCGGCTACACCTTC. This codes for CASRTGTGGGGYTF. The J gene is TRBJ1-2, the V gene TRBV12-3 or TRBV12-4; 12 bases map to TRBD1. J lost 8 bases, V lost 6 bases, and 7 bases had no gene match. This CDR3 has 14 residues.